This T cell receptor (beta chain) was documented in a study of blood T cells in healthy people across ages. Study results and caveats: With naive T cell percentage, TCR beta diversity showed a strong correlation.

It was with a sample-barcoded 5' primer and a J-beta primer mix that a second PCR of roughly 6 to 12 cycles was run. One entry per CDR3 protein, called by TCRdb with MiXCR from the 5' RACE reads. The table lists about 1.4 million distinct CDR3 sequences, 55% to 75% of them singletons. On this clonotype: Its antigen is still unknown.

Isolating PBMCs gave at least 6 million of these cells per sample. The germline V gene has CDR1 LGHDT and CDR2 YNNKEL (reference sequence). V dropped 4 bases and J dropped 3; count of bases not matched to a gene: 6. The CDR3 is made up of 16 amino acids. The sample consisted of blood. The receptor's source is a man younger than 35 in good health. The chain joins TRBV3-1 to TRBJ2-7, with 13 positions matching TRBD2. In DNA form, the CDR3 reads TGTGCCAGCAGCCGATCGGGGACTAGCGGGATCTACGAGCAGTACTTC. Protein sequence: CASSRSGTSGIYEQYF.